This entry lists 30 T cell receptor beta chains sequenced from one sample in a study of T-cell reconstitution after alpha-beta-depleted transplantation in children. The TCRbeta library was prepared with unique molecular identifiers. TCRdb ran MiXCR on the PCR reads and lists one entry per CDR3 protein. This sample has hundreds of thousands of distinct CDR3 sequences, with about 12% found just once. Source: PBMCs, taken before TCRalphabeta/CD19-depleted stem cell transplant. Receptors originate from a girl aged 2 to 10 with congenital amegakaryocytic thrombocytopenia, due to receive a stem cell transplant.

Many counts were recorded for this clonotype. This chain uses TRBV29-1 with TRBJ2-1; TRBD2 matches at 8 bases. The CDR3 loop spans 14 amino acids. The germline V gene encodes CDR1 SQVTM and CDR2 ANQGSEA. V gave up 5 bases and J gave up 6 bases; unmatched junction bases: 9. The CDR3 DNA reads TGCAGCGTTCCCGGGACTAGAGGTTCCAATGAGCAGTTCTTC. Its translation: CSVPGTRGSNEQFF.

This chain uses TRBV20-1 with TRBJ2-1, with 8 bases lining up with TRBD2. Trimming at V came to 6 bases and at J to 8 bases, leaving 27 bases not matched to a gene. CDR3 size: 19 residues. Germline V gives CDR1 DFQATT, CDR2 SNEGSKA (reference sequence). The CDR3 here is CSALPPVAGGVVYGDEQFF. The DNA for the CDR3 is TGCAGTGCGCTACCCCCTGTGGCGGGAGGTGTAGTATACGGCGATGAGCAGTTCTTC.

In its sample, this clonotype was seen a few times. This chain joins TRBV14 and TRBJ2-1; D is perhaps TRBD1 (5 bases). The CDR3 is 15 amino acids. Trimming removed 0 bases at V and 12 bases at J, with 18 bases between. Germline V CDR1 and CDR2: SGHDN, FVKESK. In DNA form, the CDR3 reads TGTGCCAGCAGCCAAGACCCTCCTGGAAGAAGGGGGCAGTTCTTC. Its protein product is CASSQDPPGRRGQFF.

The table lists this clonotype with many counts. The rearrangement joins TRBV5-6 to TRBJ2-1; no definite D call. From germline, CDR1 is SGHDT and CDR2 YYEEEE. The CDR3 is 13 amino acids. Trimming stripped 2 bases from V and 7 bases from J, with 10 bases between. As DNA, the CDR3 is TGTGCCAGCAGCTTCGTGAGTGCGAATGAGCAGTTCTTC. Its protein is CASSFVSANEQFF.

J is TRBJ1-1 and V is TRBV12-3 or TRBV12-4; D is unresolved. V was clipped by 2 bases and J by 5 bases, with 12 bases between them. CDR3 length: 14 residues. Here the CDR3 reads CASSLRVADTEAFF. The DNA for the CDR3 is TGTGCCAGCAGTTTAAGGGTAGCAGATACTGAAGCTTTCTTT.

This clonotype was recorded many times. V gene TRBV5-1 combines with J gene TRBJ1-4; D is perhaps TRBD1 (5 bases). Germline V lookup: CDR1 SGHRS, CDR2 YFSETQ. Trimming took 2 bases from V and 3 from J, leaving 8 bases between them. This CDR3 has 14 residues. The CDR3 DNA follows: TGCGCCAGCAGCTTATCCAGGGCTAATGAAAAACTGTTTTTT. The encoded protein is CASSLSRANEKLFF.

This clonotype was seen repeatedly, ten times or more. The chain joins TRBV29-1 to TRBJ1-2, with a weak D call TRBD1 (5 bases). Trimming removed 4 bases from V and 4 bases from J, with 13 bases in between. Germline V gene lookup returns CDR1 SQVTM and CDR2 ANQGSEA. The CDR3 runs 13 residues. CDR3 loop: CSVVDAQVYGYTF. The CDR3 DNA reads as TGCAGCGTTGTTGACGCACAGGTCTATGGCTACACCTTC.

In this sample, this clonotype turned up a few times. Compared with germline, one end of the junction differs, possibly owing to a read error. V and J are TRBV20-1 and TRBJ1-6; D is uncertain. The germline CDR1 and CDR2 sequences are DFQATT and SNEGSKA (reference sequence). CDR3 length: 18 residues. CDR3 sequence (DNA): TGCAGTGCTAGAGATCTAACCTCCGGGGAGTCCTATAATTCACCCCTCCATTTT. Amino acids: CSARDLTSGESYNSPLHF.

The chain has TRBV19 and TRBJ1-1; no clear D gene. V lost 0 bases and J 4 bases, leaving 6 bases between the germline ends. The length of the CDR3 is 13 residues. CDR1 and CDR2 (germline): LNHDA, SQIVND (reference sequence). CDR3 coding DNA: TGTGCCAGTAGTATAGAACGGGGCACTGAAGCTTTCTTT. Amino acids: CASSIERGTEAFF.

This clonotype was seen a few times. This chain joins TRBV4-1 and TRBJ2-4; 7 positions match TRBD2. The CDR3 is made up of 17 amino acids. V lost 3 bases and J lost 1; bases outside the gene matches: 9. Germline V gene sequence: CDR1 MGHRA, CDR2 YSYEKL. CDR3 DNA: TGCGCCAGCAGCCACGTTGGGACTACCGGCGCCAAAAACATTCAGTACTTC. Residues: CASSHVGTTGAKNIQYF.

This clonotype was detected ten times or more. This rearrangement joins TRBV5-8 to TRBJ1-1; TRBD1 might be the D (5 bases). Germline-derived CDR1 and CDR2 are SGHTS and YDEGEE. The length of the CDR3 is 14 residues. V was clipped by 1 base and J by 1 base, with 8 bases between them. The CDR3 coding sequence is TGTGCCAGCAGCTTGCGGGGGACGAACACTGAAGCTTTCTTT. Encoded protein: CASSLRGTNTEAFF.

The chain has TRBV27 and TRBJ2-7, with D hard to call. This CDR3 is built from 15 residues. Trimming took off 5 bases at V and 2 bases at J, with 16 bases between the two ends. Per germline, CDR1 MNHEY and CDR2 SMNVEV (reference sequence). The CDR3 here is CASSSLGILAYEQYF. CDR3 DNA: TGTGCCAGCAGTAGCCTTGGGATCCTGGCCTACGAGCAGTACTTC.

This clonotype has a count of ten or more. J is TRBJ2-7 and V is TRBV5-1; 7 bases match TRBD2. Germline trimming cut 5 bases from V and 1 base from J; bases unmatched to any gene: 6. Germline-derived CDR1 and CDR2 are SGHRS and YFSETQ. The CDR3 sequence is 14 residues long. CDR3 loop: CASRAGATSYEQYF. Written as DNA, the CDR3 is TGCGCCAGCAGGGCGGGAGCTACATCCTACGAGCAGTACTTC.

As regards this clonotype: A much larger clone lies a single base off, so this may be a read error. The V and J genes are TRBV5-1 and TRBJ2-7; 9 bases align to TRBD2. The V and J ends lost 1 base and 2 bases, in that order; junction bases with no gene match: 4. This CDR3 comprises 15 residues. Per the germline V gene, CDR1 is SGHRS and CDR2 is YFSETQ. Here the CDR3 DNA reads TGCGCCAGCAGCTTGTGGACTAGCGTTACCTACGAGCAGTACTTC. It translates to CASSLWTSVTYEQYF. Full variable domain (outside the CDR3, taken from reference TRBV5-1 and TRBJ2-7): KAGVTQTPRYLIKTRGQQVTLSCSPISGHRSVSWYQQTPGQGLQFLFEYFSETQRNKGNFPGRFSGRQFSNSRSEMNVSTLELGDSALYLCASSLWTSVTYEQYFGPGTRLTVT.

This clonotype has a count of ten or more. The chain carries TRBV20-1 and TRBJ2-1, with unresolved D. Per the germline V gene, CDR1 is DFQATT and CDR2 is SNEGSKA (reference sequence). The CDR3 is 13 residues long. V lost 1 base to trimming and J lost 4 bases, with 8 bases between them. CDR3: CSARVVRYNEQFF. DNA for the CDR3: TGCAGTGCTAGAGTGGTCCGATACAATGAGCAGTTCTTC.

This clonotype has only a few counts. The chain carries TRBV6-2 or TRBV6-3 and TRBJ2-3; TRBD2 aligns across 7 bases. Germline loops: CDR1 MNHEY, CDR2 SVGEGT. CDR3 length: 17 residues. The ends lost 8 bases at V and 8 bases at J; junction bases unmatched: 22. CDR3 sequence: CASLSMERIAGVPTQYF. The CDR3 DNA follows: TGTGCCAGCCTTTCCATGGAAAGGATCGCGGGAGTCCCTACGCAGTATTTT.

The gene calls are TRBV12-3 or TRBV12-4 and TRBJ2-5; D not certain. The CDR3 contains 12 residues. Trimming took off 5 bases at V and 7 bases at J, with 11 bases between the two ends. The CDR3 region is CASSPAHGTQYF. In DNA, the CDR3 is TGTGCCAGCAGTCCCGCCCATGGGACCCAGTACTTC.

This clonotype was counted only a few times. CDR3 in amino acids: CSAMAAGISYEQYF. In DNA, the CDR3 is TGCAGTGCTATGGCAGCGGGCATATCCTACGAGCAGTACTTC. The chain carries TRBV20-1 and TRBJ2-7, with TRBD2 as a possible D gene (6 bases). V was clipped by 4 bases and J by 1 base, with 14 bases between them. Germline V gene data show CDR1 as DFQATT and CDR2 as SNEGSKA (reference sequence). This CDR3 is built from 14 residues.

This clonotype appeared a few times. The CDR3 DNA is TGTGCCACCTGTTCGGGGCAGGGAGGATTGGAGACCCAGTACTTC. It encodes CATCSGQGGLETQYF. The genes are TRBV15 and TRBJ2-5; D is possibly TRBD2 (6 bases). Trimming removed 8 bases at V and 5 bases at J, with 21 bases between. The CDR3 is 15 amino acids. Germline V gene lookup returns CDR1 LNHNV and CDR2 YYDKDF (reference sequence).

This clonotype was seen many times. This chain joins TRBV6-1 and TRBJ2-3; 10 positions agree with TRBD2. CDR3 length equals 18 residues. The germline CDR1 and CDR2 sequences are MNHNS and SASEGT. The V segment lost 6 bases and the J segment 6 bases; nucleotides outside the gene matches: 18. DNA of the CDR3: TGTGCCAGCAGCCCTCGTATTCACCTAGCGGGAGTAAGCGATACGCAGTATTTT. It translates to CASSPRIHLAGVSDTQYF.

Many counts were recorded for this clonotype. The V gene is TRBV19, the J gene TRBJ2-1; no clear D. The CDR3 spans 15 residues. Germline values: CDR1 LNHDA, CDR2 SQIVND (reference sequence). V gave up 8 bases and J gave up 5 bases, with 19 bases separating them. The CDR3 sequence is CASLPNPGRDNEQFF. The CDR3 DNA reads as TGTGCCAGTCTACCCAACCCGGGTCGAGACAATGAGCAGTTCTTC.

This clonotype was found many times. The chain combines TRBV9 with TRBJ2-1, with D possibly matching TRBD1 (5 bases). The germline CDR1 and CDR2 sequences are SGDLS and YYNGEE. V gave up 0 bases and J gave up 5 bases, with 21 bases separating them. CDR3 size: 18 residues. CDR3 in DNA: TGTGCCAGCAGCGTAGTCGGAAGGGGCGGCTTAACCGACAATGAGCAGTTCTTC. It translates to CASSVVGRGGLTDNEQFF.

The genes are TRBV11-2 and TRBJ2-5, with D possibly TRBD1 on 6 matching bases. The germline V gene has CDR1 SGHAT and CDR2 FQNNGV. The CDR3 runs to 15 residues. The germline V and J ends were trimmed by 5 bases and 5 bases, with 18 bases remaining between them. CDR3 residues: CASSTIQGVTETQYF. CDR3 nucleotides: TGTGCCAGCAGCACCATACAGGGAGTCACGGAGACCCAGTACTTC.

The chain joins TRBV28 to TRBJ2-3; D is unclear. This CDR3 comprises 16 residues. Trimming pared 10 bases from V and 2 bases from J, leaving 22 bases between. Germline CDR1 MDHEN, CDR2 SYDVKM. The CDR3 DNA is TGTGCCACCACGTATGGGTACAGCACCTTCACAGATACGCAGTATTTT. Protein: CATTYGYSTFTDTQYF.

This clonotype was counted a few times. The chain's CDR3 is CASSFLFRSVAKNIQYF. In DNA, the CDR3 is TGTGCCAGCAGCTTTTTGTTTCGGTCCGTAGCCAAAAACATTCAGTACTTC. This rearrangement joins TRBV7-2 to TRBJ2-4; D gene ambiguous. This CDR3 comprises 17 residues. Germline CDR1 and CDR2: SGHTA and FQGNSA. Trimming shortened V by 3 bases and J by 0 bases, and 15 bases separated the two germline ends.

Ten or more counts support this clonotype. The CDR3 DNA is TGTGCCAGCAGCTTAGGAGGCGCTAGCGGCACAGATACGCAGTATTTT. Its protein product is CASSLGGASGTDTQYF. This sequence joins TRBV7-7 and TRBJ2-3; TRBD2 is a possible D gene (6 bases). V was shortened by 1 base and J by 1 base, with 12 bases between the two germline ends. The germline V gene has CDR1 SSHAT and CDR2 FNYEAQ (reference sequence). This CDR3 comprises 16 residues.

Comment on this clonotype: This may be a read error: a much more frequent sequence differs by one nucleotide. J is TRBJ1-6 and V is TRBV20-1; a possible D gene is TRBD1 (6 bases). Per germline, CDR1 DFQATT and CDR2 SNEGSKA (reference sequence). The CDR3 consists of 18 residues. The CDR3 region has the DNA TGCGGTGCTAGAGCTAATCCAGGGGCCGGCTCCTATAATTCACCCCTCCACTTT. It codes for CGARANPGAGSYNSPLHF.

This clonotype was observed at least ten times. The chain links TRBV12-3 or TRBV12-4 to TRBJ2-7, with 11 bases matching TRBD2. V trimming: 5 bases; J trimming: 2 bases; junction bases outside the gene matches: 5. CDR3 length: 15 amino acids. In nucleotides, the CDR3 is TGTGCCAGCAGTCAGGGACTAGCGGAAACCTACGAGCAGTACTTC. The encoded protein is CASSQGLAETYEQYF.

The chain has TRBV6-5 and TRBJ2-1; no firm D call. This CDR3 has 13 amino acids. Looked up from germline, CDR1 is MNHEY and CDR2 is SVGAGI. Deletions cut 0 bases from V and 4 bases from J, with 4 bases between. The CDR3 sequence: CASSYSFYNEQFF. CDR3 nucleotides: TGTGCCAGCAGTTACTCCTTTTACAATGAGCAGTTCTTC.

This clonotype was seen at least ten times. The CDR3 reads CASSFRAESTDTQYF. The CDR3, as DNA: TGTGCCAGCAGTTTTCGAGCGGAGAGCACAGATACGCAGTATTTT. This chain joins TRBV12-3 or TRBV12-4 and TRBJ2-3; a possible D gene is TRBD2 (5 bases). This CDR3 has 15 amino acids. V lost 3 bases, J lost 0 bases, and 10 bases lay in between.